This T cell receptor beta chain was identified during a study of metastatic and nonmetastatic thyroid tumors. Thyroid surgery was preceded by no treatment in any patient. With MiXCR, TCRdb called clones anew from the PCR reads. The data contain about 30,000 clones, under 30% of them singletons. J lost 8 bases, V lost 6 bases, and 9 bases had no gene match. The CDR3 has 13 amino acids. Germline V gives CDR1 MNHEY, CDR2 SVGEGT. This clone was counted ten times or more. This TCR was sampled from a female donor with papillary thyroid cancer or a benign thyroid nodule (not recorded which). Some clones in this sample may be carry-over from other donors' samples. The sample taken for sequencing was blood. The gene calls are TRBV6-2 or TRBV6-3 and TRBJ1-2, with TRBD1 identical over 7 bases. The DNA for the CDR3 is TGTGCCAGCAGCCGGGACAGAGCCCGCGGCTACACCTTC. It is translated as CASSRDRARGYTF.